This T cell receptor (beta chain) was recorded in a study of CD8 T cells in ankylosing spondylitis. Study results and caveats: Researchers reportedly found disease-linked clones significantly enriched in matched ankylosing spondylitis synovial fluid.

A quantitative 5'-RACE method, one with molecular barcodes, was used to make TCR beta libraries. MiXCR, run by TCRdb on the 5' RACE reads, gives a single entry per CDR3 protein. The sample holds 180,000 or so distinct CDR3 sequences; under 14% are singletons and the top ten take roughly 28%. Ten or more counts support this clonotype. Its antigen is not known. Germline assignment: CDR1 LGHDT and CDR2 YNNKEL (reference sequence). The CDR3 loop spans 16 amino acids. The V end lost 1 base, the J end lost 2 bases, and 14 bases lay between the germline ends. Material for sequencing was blood, either unsorted or a sorted T cell fraction (not recorded which). The receptor comes from a male donor with ankylosing spondylitis or in good health (not recorded which). V usage is TRBV3-1 and J usage is TRBJ2-5; D assignment may be TRBD1 or TRBD2 (5 bases each). This chain's CDR3 is CASSQGGAQRQETQYF. The CDR3 DNA follows: TGTGCCAGCAGCCAAGGAGGGGCACAGAGACAAGAGACCCAGTACTTC.